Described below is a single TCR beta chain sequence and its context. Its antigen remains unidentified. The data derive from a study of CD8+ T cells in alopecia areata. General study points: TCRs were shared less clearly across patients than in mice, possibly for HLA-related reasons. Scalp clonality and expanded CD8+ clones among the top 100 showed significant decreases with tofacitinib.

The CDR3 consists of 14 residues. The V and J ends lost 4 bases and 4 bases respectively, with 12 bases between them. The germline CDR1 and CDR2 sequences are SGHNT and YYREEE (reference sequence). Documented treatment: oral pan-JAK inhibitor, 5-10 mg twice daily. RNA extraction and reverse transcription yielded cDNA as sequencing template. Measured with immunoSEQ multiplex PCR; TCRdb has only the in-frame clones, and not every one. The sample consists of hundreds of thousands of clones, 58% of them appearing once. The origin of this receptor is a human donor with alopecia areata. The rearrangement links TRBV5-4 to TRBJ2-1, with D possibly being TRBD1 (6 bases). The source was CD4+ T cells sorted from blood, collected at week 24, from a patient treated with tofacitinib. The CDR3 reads CASSTGTKYNEQFF. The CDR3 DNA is TGTGCCAGCAGCACAGGGACGAAGTACAATGAGCAGTTCTTC.